A selection of T cell receptor beta chains follows, all from one sample in a study of beta chain features in type 1 diabetes. Only in-frame clones appear in the TCRdb table, and some are missing; sequencing was by immunoSEQ multiplex PCR. This sample has around 360,000 clones; over 9.5% occur once, and the top ten carry roughly 0.0097%. Material for sequencing was naive CD4+ T cells from blood. These receptors all come from a woman under 30 with type 1 diabetes. CDR3s include the opening cysteine and the closing phenylalanine or tryptophan. Fields, in order: J gene, V gene, D gene, clone size, CDR3 DNA, CDR3 protein. The D gene is left open where the match is weak. Expanded clones are given a class, and other clones once, few, many or no size at all.

>TRBJ1-2|TRBV11-2|NA|once
TGTGCCAGCAGCTTAGACAGGACTAACTATGGCTACACCTTC
CASSLDRTNYGYTF
>TRBJ2-6|TRBV5-6|NA|few
TGTGCCAGCAGCCGACGGGACTCTGGGGCCAACGTCCTGACTTTC
CASSRRDSGANVLTF
>TRBJ1-1|TRBV7-9|NA|few
TGTGCCAGCAGCTTAGCGGGCCAGCATGAAGCTTTCTTT
CASSLAGQHEAFF
>TRBJ2-7|TRBV9|TRBD2|few
TGTGCCAGCAGCGCAAACAAGGGCCAGGGGGCTCGGCTAGCGGGGGGCCCGAGCTCCTACGAGCAGTACTTC
CASSANKGQGARLAGGPSSYEQYF
>TRBJ2-3|TRBV2|TRBD1|few
TGTGCCAGCAAAGTTAAGGGGGCTTTCACAGATACGCAGTATTTT
CASKVKGAFTDTQYF
>TRBJ1-6|TRBV4-1|NA|NA
TGCGCCAGCAGCCAAGATACTCAGGGGTCGGGATCACCCCTCCACTTT
CASSQDTQGSGSPLHF
>TRBJ2-7|TRBV7-2|NA|NA
TGTGCCAGCAGCTTAGACAGAAACTACGAGCAGTACTTC
CASSLDRNYEQYF
>TRBJ2-1|TRBV29-1|TRBD2|NA
TGCAGCGTTGTTGGTCTAGCGGGAGCAAACAATGAGCAGTTCTTC
CSVVGLAGANNEQFF
>TRBJ1-1|TRBV19|NA|few
TGTGCCAGTATCAGAGGGGGTTTCCCTGAAGCTTTCTTT
CASIRGGFPEAFF
>TRBJ1-1|TRBV7-9|NA|NA
TGTGCCAGCAGCTTAGGTCGGTCGTATAGGAACACTGAAGCTTTCTTT
CASSLGRSYRNTEAFF
>TRBJ2-2|TRBV5-6|TRBD1|NA
TGTGCCAGCAGCTTCCTCGGACAGGGGCACACCGGGGAGCTGTTTTTT
CASSFLGQGHTGELFF
>TRBJ1-5|TRBV30|TRBD1|NA
TGTGCCTGCACGGGACAGGGAGAACAGCCCCAGCATTTT
CACTGQGEQPQHF
>TRBJ1-3|TRBV15|NA|NA
TGTGCCACCAGCAGAGATCCCCTCTCTGGAAACACCATATATTTT
CATSRDPLSGNTIYF
>TRBJ2-5|TRBV7-2|NA|NA
TGTGCCAGCAGCTTATTTGAGGGAGAGACCCAGTACTTC
CASSLFEGETQYF
>TRBJ2-3|TRBV5-4|TRBD2|few
TGTGCCAGCAGCTTGCGACTAGCGGGTAGCACAGATACGCAGTATTTT
CASSLRLAGSTDTQYF
>TRBJ2-7|TRBV7-9|NA|few
TGTGCCAGCAGCTTAATGGGCGGGGCTACCTACGAGCAGTACTTC
CASSLMGGATYEQYF
>TRBJ2-1|TRBV5-6|NA|NA
TGTGCCAGCAGCTTGCAGGGAATGGGTGAGCAGTTCTTC
CASSLQGMGEQFF
>TRBJ2-7|TRBV4-3|NA|NA
TGCGCCAGCAGCCAAGATCCAGGGAGGGAGCAGTACTTC
CASSQDPGREQYF
>TRBJ2-1|TRBV7-9|NA|few
TGTGCCAGCAGCCCCCCGTTCCAGAGAGGGTGGGACAATGAGCAGTTCTTC
CASSPPFQRGWDNEQFF
>TRBJ2-2|TRBV15|TRBD1|NA
TGTGCCACCAGCCGAGACAGGGTGGTCGGCGGGGAGCTGTTTTTT
CATSRDRVVGGELFF
>TRBJ1-1|TRBV5-6|NA|NA
TGTGCCAGCAGCTTGGACAGGAACACTGAAGCTTTCTTT
CASSLDRNTEAFF
>TRBJ2-1|TRBV27|NA|NA
TGTGCCAGCAGCTTGGGGGGTCGGTTTGAGCAGTTCTTC
CASSLGGRFEQFF
>TRBJ1-6|TRBV6-6|TRBD1|NA
TGTGCCAGCAGTCCAGGGGGCAGGACCCTCCACTTT
CASSPGGRTLHF
>TRBJ1-6|TRBV2|TRBD1|NA
TGTGCCAGCAGTGACGGGACAGGGGGCATGACCCTCCACTTT
CASSDGTGGMTLHF
>TRBJ2-4|TRBV6-5|NA|few
TGTGCCAGCAGTTACTCGAGGGAGCGGATTCAGTACTTC
CASSYSRERIQYF
>TRBJ2-1|TRBV5-1|NA|few
TGCGCCAGCAGCAAGATGGCAAATGAGCAGTTCTTC
CASSKMANEQFF
>TRBJ1-1|TRBV13|TRBD1|NA
TGTGCCAGCAGCAGAACAGGGGGCCCCATGAACACTGAAGCTTTCTTT
CASSRTGGPMNTEAFF
>TRBJ1-1|TRBV20-1|NA|NA
TGCAGTGCCCCCTTGGGGCATAAAGCTTTCTTT
CSAPLGHKAFF
>TRBJ2-7|TRBV18|NA|NA
TGTGCCAGCTCACCAACAGAAGGGAGGAAGCAGTACTTC
CASSPTEGRKQYF
>TRBJ2-5|TRBV15|NA|NA
TGTGCCACCAGGAGGGGGGGCGCGGGGGCAGGTGTGACCCAGTACTTC
CATRRGGAGAGVTQYF
>TRBJ2-5|TRBV27|TRBD1|NA
TGTGCCAGCAGTCCCCTCCGGGACAGGGCGCAAGAGACCCAGTACTTC
CASSPLRDRAQETQYF
>TRBJ2-7|TRBV5-6|NA|NA
TGTGCCAGCAGCCGGGACACTCTACTCTACGAGCAGTACTTC
CASSRDTLLYEQYF
>TRBJ2-1|TRBV7-2|NA|few
TGTGCCAGCAGCCGCGTGCGGGGGACAGGACAGTTCTTC
CASSRVRGTGQFF
>TRBJ1-1|TRBV2|NA|few
TGTGCCAGTGATGAAGGGGTCGCTGAAGCTTTCTTT
CASDEGVAEAFF
>TRBJ2-5|TRBV7-9|NA|NA
TGTGCCAGCAGCTCCCAGGCAGAGACCCAGTACTTC
CASSSQAETQYF
>TRBJ2-6|TRBV18|NA|NA
TGTGCCAGCTCACCCTCGGGCTCTGGGGCCAACGTCCTGACTTTC
CASSPSGSGANVLTF
>TRBJ2-7|TRBV25-1|NA|NA
TGTGCCAGCAGTGAGGATCTCAGGCAGCAGTACTTC
CASSEDLRQQYF
>TRBJ1-2|TRBV28|TRBD1|NA
TGTGCCAGCAGTTCTCCGACAGGGGAGGGATATGGCTACACCTTC
CASSSPTGEGYGYTF
>TRBJ2-2|TRBV9|TRBD2|NA
TGTGCCAGCAGCGTAGAGCGGGGAAAGCCCGGGGAGCTGTTTTTT
CASSVERGKPGELFF
>TRBJ1-2|TRBV4-3|NA|NA
TGCGCCAGCAGCCAAGATCGGAGGACTGGCTACACCTTC
CASSQDRRTGYTF
>TRBJ1-1|TRBV9|TRBD1|NA
TGTGCCAGCAGCGAGGACAGGGAGAACACTGAAGCTTTCTTT
CASSEDRENTEAFF
>TRBJ2-7|TRBV19|NA|NA
TGTGCCAGTAGCCGTACGGGAAAGAACTCCTACGAGCAGTACTTC
CASSRTGKNSYEQYF
>TRBJ1-5|TRBV4-3|NA|NA
TGCGCCAGCAGCCAAGATGGGACATCAGGTCAGCAGCCCCAGCATTTT
CASSQDGTSGQQPQHF
>TRBJ2-5|TRBV27|TRBD1|few
TGTGCCAGCAGAAGAACAGGGGGTCGAGAAGAGACCCAGTACTTC
CASRRTGGREETQYF
>TRBJ2-1|TRBV7-9|NA|NA
TGTGCCAGCAGCTTAACGGCCAGGCCCTACAATGAGCAGTTCTTC
CASSLTARPYNEQFF
>TRBJ1-5|TRBV19|NA|NA
TGTGCCACCAGGGGACCGGACGGCAATCAGCCCCAGCATTTT
CATRGPDGNQPQHF
>TRBJ1-2|TRBV9|NA|few
TGTGCCAGCAGCGTGACGGACACAAACTATGGCTACACCTTC
CASSVTDTNYGYTF
>TRBJ2-5|TRBV19|TRBD1|few
TGTGCCACCCTGGGACAGGGCATGGAGACCCAGTACTTC
CATLGQGMETQYF
>TRBJ2-1|TRBV5-4|TRBD2|NA
TGTGCCAGCAGCCCCGGACTAGCGGGGGCCTACAATGAGCAGTTCTTC
CASSPGLAGAYNEQFF
>TRBJ2-1|TRBV5-1|NA|few
TGCGCCAGCAGTCCTATCTCCTACAATGAGCAGTTCTTC
CASSPISYNEQFF
>TRBJ2-7|TRBV25-1|TRBD1|NA
TGTGCCAGCAGTGTCATCGGACAGGGGCTCTACGAGCAGTACTTC
CASSVIGQGLYEQYF
>TRBJ2-1|TRBV7-2|TRBD2|NA
TGTGCCAGCAGCTTAGGGGTGGCACTAGCGGGAGTAAATGAGCAGTTCTTC
CASSLGVALAGVNEQFF
>TRBJ1-4|TRBV5-1|TRBD1|NA
TGCGCCAGCAGCTTGGCGGGACAGGTCCCGAATGAAAAACTGTTTTTT
CASSLAGQVPNEKLFF
>TRBJ1-1|TRBV6-6|NA|few
TGTGCCAGCAGAGGGGCCGAAGCTTTCTTT
CASRGAEAFF
>TRBJ1-1|TRBV5-4|NA|NA
TGTGCCAGCAGCTCTACTGGGGCCGCGGCTGAAGCTTTCTTT
CASSSTGAAAEAFF
>TRBJ1-6|TRBV7-2|NA|NA
TGTGCCAGCAGCCTTGGCGACATTCCTACGCCCCTCCACTTT
CASSLGDIPTPLHF
>TRBJ1-1|TRBV29-1|NA|few
TGCAGCGTTGAACGGGACACTGAAGCTTTCTTT
CSVERDTEAFF